This is a list of T cell receptor beta chains from one sample in a study of blood T cell repertoires in COVID-19. This table comes from immunoSEQ multiplex PCR, and its TCRdb copy is limited to in-frame clones, with some not included. The table records roughly 280,000 clones, over 80% of them present only once. Sequencing was done on a sample of PBMCs or T cells enriched from blood (not recorded which). Receptors were obtained from a woman aged 30 to 39 with acute COVID-19. The CDR3 runs from the conserved cysteine through the conserved F or W. The order of the fields is clone size, J gene, D gene, V gene, CDR3 DNA, CDR3 protein. The D gene is left open where the match is weak. Size values are once, few and many counts, or a class for expanded clones, and some rows have none.

clone size: NA
J gene: TRBJ1-2
D gene: TRBD1
V gene: TRBV6-4
CDR3 DNA: TGTGCCAGCAGCGGACTCCCGGACAGGGTCTATGGCTACACCTTC
CDR3 protein: CASSGLPDRVYGYTF

clone size: NA
J gene: TRBJ1-2
D gene: NA
V gene: TRBV21-1
CDR3 DNA: TGTGCCAGCGCCCCCCGGACTGCCTATGGCTACACCTTC
CDR3 protein: CASAPRTAYGYTF

clone size: NA
J gene: TRBJ2-1
D gene: NA
V gene: TRBV5-8
CDR3 DNA: TGTGCCAGCAGCTTAACAGGGAACAAGAATGAGCAGTTCTTC
CDR3 protein: CASSLTGNKNEQFF

clone size: NA
J gene: TRBJ1-6
D gene: NA
V gene: TRBV27
CDR3 DNA: TGTGCCAGCAGTTTCCAGATACAGGCCCCTTCACCCCTCCACTTT
CDR3 protein: CASSFQIQAPSPLHF

clone size: once
J gene: TRBJ1-4
D gene: NA
V gene: TRBV5-1
CDR3 DNA: TGCGCCAGCAGAAGTAGAGTTGACAGAGGCGAAAAACTGTTTTTT
CDR3 protein: CASRSRVDRGEKLFF

clone size: NA
J gene: TRBJ2-7
D gene: TRBD2
V gene: TRBV30
CDR3 DNA: TGTGCCTGGAGTGTGGGACTAGCGTCCGAGCAGTACTTC
CDR3 protein: CAWSVGLASEQYF

clone size: NA
J gene: TRBJ2-3
D gene: TRBD1
V gene: TRBV5-1
CDR3 DNA: TGCGCCAGCAGAAGACAGGGGGCTAGCACAGATACGCAGTATTTT
CDR3 protein: CASRRQGASTDTQYF

clone size: NA
J gene: TRBJ2-7
D gene: NA
V gene: TRBV6-1
CDR3 DNA: TGTGCCAGCAGTGAAGCGTTAAACCCCCAGGGAACCTACGAGCAGTACTTC
CDR3 protein: CASSEALNPQGTYEQYF

clone size: NA
J gene: TRBJ2-5
D gene: TRBD2
V gene: TRBV5-1
CDR3 DNA: TGCGCCAGCAGCTTGGCAGGGACTAGCCACCTTGAGACCCAGTACTTC
CDR3 protein: CASSLAGTSHLETQYF

clone size: NA
J gene: TRBJ2-1
D gene: NA
V gene: TRBV25-1
CDR3 DNA: TGTGCCAGAACAGGGTCCCTTGTTGCCTACAATGAGCAGTTCTTC
CDR3 protein: CARTGSLVAYNEQFF

clone size: NA
J gene: TRBJ1-5
D gene: NA
V gene: TRBV4-2
CDR3 DNA: TGTGCCAGCAGCCAAGAGGGCAGCAGCTTTCAGCCCCAGCATTTT
CDR3 protein: CASSQEGSSFQPQHF

clone size: NA
J gene: TRBJ2-1
D gene: TRBD1
V gene: TRBV28
CDR3 DNA: TGTGCCAGCAGTTTTTCGGGTGGGACAGGGATTTCGAATGAGCAGTTCTTC
CDR3 protein: CASSFSGGTGISNEQFF

clone size: once
J gene: TRBJ2-1
D gene: TRBD2
V gene: TRBV7-6
CDR3 DNA: TGTGCCAGCAGCTCCCGGCGGGAGAAGCGGGAGAAAAAATCCTACAATGAGCAGTTCTTC
CDR3 protein: CASSSRREKREKKSYNEQFF

clone size: NA
J gene: TRBJ1-6
D gene: NA
V gene: TRBV28
CDR3 DNA: TGTGCCAGCAGTTTAGGAGGGGCAGGGTTCAGCTCCTATAATTCACCCCTCCACTTT
CDR3 protein: CASSLGGAGFSSYNSPLHF

clone size: NA
J gene: TRBJ2-3
D gene: NA
V gene: TRBV10-1
CDR3 DNA: TGCGCCAGCAGTGACAGGGTGAACACAGATACGCAGTATTTT
CDR3 protein: CASSDRVNTDTQYF

clone size: NA
J gene: TRBJ1-5
D gene: NA
V gene: TRBV28
CDR3 DNA: TGTGCCAGCAGCCGGGGGGGGTCGGAGCAGCCCCAGCATTTT
CDR3 protein: CASSRGGSEQPQHF

clone size: NA
J gene: TRBJ2-4
D gene: NA
V gene: TRBV3-1/TRBV3-2
CDR3 DNA: TGTGCCAGCAGCCATGACCTGGGACTTTCACTAGCCAAAAACATTCAGTACTTC
CDR3 protein: CASSHDLGLSLAKNIQYF

clone size: NA
J gene: TRBJ2-7
D gene: TRBD1
V gene: TRBV5-1
CDR3 DNA: TGCGCCAGCAGCCCGGGACAGGGAGATGACGAGCAGTACTTC
CDR3 protein: CASSPGQGDDEQYF

clone size: once
J gene: TRBJ1-2
D gene: TRBD1
V gene: TRBV2
CDR3 DNA: TGTGCCAGCAGTGGGACAGGGGGGTATGGCTACACCTTC
CDR3 protein: CASSGTGGYGYTF

clone size: NA
J gene: TRBJ2-1
D gene: TRBD1
V gene: TRBV5-4
CDR3 DNA: TGTGCCAGCAGCTTGGGGGGGACAGGGGGCTTCAATGAGCAGTTCTTC
CDR3 protein: CASSLGGTGGFNEQFF

clone size: once
J gene: TRBJ2-1
D gene: TRBD2
V gene: TRBV25-1
CDR3 DNA: TGTGCCAGCAGTGAAGTGGAGCGGGAGAAGTACAATGAGCAGTTCTTC
CDR3 protein: CASSEVEREKYNEQFF

clone size: NA
J gene: TRBJ1-5
D gene: TRBD1
V gene: TRBV19
CDR3 DNA: TGTGCCAGTAGTGGACAGGCCCCAGGGCAGCCCCAGCATTTT
CDR3 protein: CASSGQAPGQPQHF

clone size: NA
J gene: TRBJ1-4
D gene: TRBD1
V gene: TRBV7-8
CDR3 DNA: TGTGCCAGCAGCCCGGCCGGGACAGGGGTACCGAATGAAAAACTGTTTTTT
CDR3 protein: CASSPAGTGVPNEKLFF

clone size: NA
J gene: TRBJ1-2
D gene: NA
V gene: TRBV6-1
CDR3 DNA: TGTGCCAGCAGTGATACTTTAAACTATGGCTACACCTTC
CDR3 protein: CASSDTLNYGYTF

clone size: NA
J gene: TRBJ1-4
D gene: NA
V gene: TRBV7-9
CDR3 DNA: TGTGCCAGCAGCCCGACGGGTTTGGGGAGGGGACCTAATGAAAAACTGTTTTTT
CDR3 protein: CASSPTGLGRGPNEKLFF

clone size: once
J gene: TRBJ1-1
D gene: TRBD1
V gene: TRBV10-2
CDR3 DNA: TGCGCCAGTCAACGACCCGGGACAGGGGGCACTGAAGCTTTCTTT
CDR3 protein: CASQRPGTGGTEAFF

clone size: NA
J gene: TRBJ2-7
D gene: TRBD2
V gene: TRBV28
CDR3 DNA: TGTGCCAGCAGTCTTTCTAGCGGTCCCTACGAGCAGTACTTC
CDR3 protein: CASSLSSGPYEQYF

clone size: NA
J gene: TRBJ2-2
D gene: NA
V gene: TRBV9
CDR3 DNA: TGTGCCAGCAGCCCGAGTGCCGGGGAGCTGTTTTTT
CDR3 protein: CASSPSAGELFF

clone size: NA
J gene: TRBJ2-1
D gene: TRBD2
V gene: TRBV4-2
CDR3 DNA: TGTGCCAGCAGCCATGATACCGGGACTAGCGGGATGATCGAGCAGTTCTTC
CDR3 protein: CASSHDTGTSGMIEQFF

clone size: once
J gene: TRBJ1-2
D gene: NA
V gene: TRBV3-1/TRBV3-2
CDR3 DNA: TGTGCCAGCAGCCAAGTCACCGGTCTCTTTAACTATGGCTACACCTTC
CDR3 protein: CASSQVTGLFNYGYTF

clone size: NA
J gene: TRBJ1-1
D gene: TRBD1
V gene: TRBV29-1
CDR3 DNA: TGCAGCGTTGCCGGGGACAGGGGGCGCGACACTGAAGCTTTCTTT
CDR3 protein: CSVAGDRGRDTEAFF

clone size: NA
J gene: TRBJ1-5
D gene: NA
V gene: TRBV18
CDR3 DNA: TGTGCCAGCTCCCCCGGTAGCGATCAGCCCCAGCATTTT
CDR3 protein: CASSPGSDQPQHF

clone size: NA
J gene: TRBJ1-6
D gene: NA
V gene: TRBV6-1
CDR3 DNA: TGTGCCAGCAGTTCGCCAGGGCACGGAGTTTCACCCCTCCACTTT
CDR3 protein: CASSSPGHGVSPLHF

clone size: NA
J gene: TRBJ2-1
D gene: TRBD2
V gene: TRBV4-1
CDR3 DNA: TGCGCCAGCAGCCAAATGAGCGGGAGTTTCGATGAGCAGTTCTTC
CDR3 protein: CASSQMSGSFDEQFF

clone size: NA
J gene: TRBJ2-1
D gene: NA
V gene: TRBV11-1
CDR3 DNA: TGTGCCAGCAGCTTAGGTCCGAATGAGCAGTTCTTC
CDR3 protein: CASSLGPNEQFF

clone size: once
J gene: TRBJ2-7
D gene: NA
V gene: TRBV28
CDR3 DNA: TGTGCCAGCACTACAGGGCCTACCTACGAGCAGTACTTC
CDR3 protein: CASTTGPTYEQYF

clone size: NA
J gene: TRBJ2-7
D gene: TRBD2
V gene: TRBV4-1
CDR3 DNA: TGCGCCAGCAGCCAAGGTCAACTAGCGAACCACTACGAGCAGTACTTC
CDR3 protein: CASSQGQLANHYEQYF

clone size: few
J gene: TRBJ2-7
D gene: TRBD2
V gene: TRBV5-1
CDR3 DNA: TGCGCCAGCAGCTTGAGGCCAGGGGGGACTAGCGGGAGAAGCACCTACGAGCAGTACTTC
CDR3 protein: CASSLRPGGTSGRSTYEQYF

clone size: NA
J gene: TRBJ2-2
D gene: TRBD2
V gene: TRBV28
CDR3 DNA: TGTGCCAGCAGTTCGGGACTAGCGGGCACCGGGGAGCTGTTTTTT
CDR3 protein: CASSSGLAGTGELFF

clone size: NA
J gene: TRBJ1-4
D gene: NA
V gene: TRBV24-1
CDR3 DNA: TGTGCCACCCAAGGGGGAGCTAATGAAAAACTGTTTTTT
CDR3 protein: CATQGGANEKLFF

clone size: NA
J gene: TRBJ1-3
D gene: NA
V gene: TRBV6-5
CDR3 DNA: TGTGCCAGCAGTTACAACGAGGGGGACACCATATATTTT
CDR3 protein: CASSYNEGDTIYF

clone size: NA
J gene: TRBJ2-3
D gene: NA
V gene: TRBV11-2
CDR3 DNA: TGTGCCAGCAGCCCCCTCGTCACTAGCACAGATACGCAGTATTTT
CDR3 protein: CASSPLVTSTDTQYF

clone size: NA
J gene: TRBJ2-1
D gene: NA
V gene: TRBV10-1
CDR3 DNA: TGCGCCAGCAGTGAGGGCGGGTCCTCCTACAATGAGCAGTTCTTC
CDR3 protein: CASSEGGSSYNEQFF

clone size: NA
J gene: TRBJ2-3
D gene: NA
V gene: TRBV3-1/TRBV3-2
CDR3 DNA: TGTGCCAGCAGCCAAGATGGGACTAGCACAGATACGCAGTATTTT
CDR3 protein: CASSQDGTSTDTQYF

clone size: NA
J gene: TRBJ2-5
D gene: TRBD2
V gene: TRBV4-1
CDR3 DNA: TGCGCCAGCAGCCAAGGGGGACTAGACCAAGAGACCCAGTACTTC
CDR3 protein: CASSQGGLDQETQYF

clone size: NA
J gene: TRBJ1-2
D gene: NA
V gene: TRBV19
CDR3 DNA: TGTGCCAGTATGGGCGCTGGCTACACCTTC
CDR3 protein: CASMGAGYTF

clone size: NA
J gene: TRBJ1-2
D gene: NA
V gene: TRBV7-2
CDR3 DNA: TGTGCCAGCAGCTTCTCAGGACAGTCGACCCCGATCTATGGCTACACCTTC
CDR3 protein: CASSFSGQSTPIYGYTF

clone size: NA
J gene: TRBJ1-1
D gene: NA
V gene: TRBV4-1
CDR3 DNA: TGCGCCAGCAGCCAAGAGAAAAGCATTGAAGCTTTCTTT
CDR3 protein: CASSQEKSIEAFF

clone size: NA
J gene: TRBJ2-1
D gene: TRBD2
V gene: TRBV13
CDR3 DNA: TGTGCCAGCAGCTTCTGGACTAGCGGGAGACTAAGGGGCAATGAGCAGTTCTTC
CDR3 protein: CASSFWTSGRLRGNEQFF

clone size: NA
J gene: TRBJ2-2
D gene: TRBD2
V gene: TRBV11-2
CDR3 DNA: TGTGCCAGCAGCTTAATGTCGCTAGCGGGAGGAGTCGGGGAGCTGTTTTTT
CDR3 protein: CASSLMSLAGGVGELFF